A single sample is the source of the 29 T cell receptor beta chains below, sequenced in a study of response to subunit inactivated influenza vaccine. From the RT-PCR reads, TCRdb called clonotypes with MiXCR, one entry per CDR3 protein. The sample has hundreds of thousands of distinct CDR3 sequences; 15% to 18% are singletons. Sequences were derived from PBMCs from blood, sampled about 11 days after vaccination. Receptors originate from a man between 45 and 60 years old who received an inactivated influenza vaccine.

This clonotype was recorded a few times. The CDR3 loop reads CASSHLRTSDYGYTF. In nucleotides, the CDR3 is TGTGCCAGCAGCCATCTCCGGACCTCAGACTATGGCTACACCTTC. The chain recombines TRBV3-1 with TRBJ1-2, with no clear D. Per germline, CDR1 LGHDT and CDR2 YNNKEL (reference sequence). Trimming stripped 3 bases from V and 3 bases from J, with 14 bases between. This CDR3 contains 15 residues. The whole variable domain, filled in from reference TRBV3-1 and TRBJ1-2, reads DTAVSQTPKYLVTQMGNDKSIKCEQNLGHDTMYWYKQDSKKFLKIMFSYNNKELIINETVPNRFSPKSPDKAHLNLHINSLELGDSAVYFCASSHLRTSDYGYTFGSGTRLTVV.

This clonotype was detected a few times. The chain joins TRBV20-1 to TRBJ2-7; D is unclear. Trimming pared 3 bases from V and 0 bases from J, leaving 15 bases between. There are 15 residues in the CDR3. Germline V gene sequence: CDR1 DFQATT, CDR2 SNEGSKA (reference sequence). The CDR3: CSARGTTTSSYEQYF. In nucleotides, the CDR3 is TGCAGTGCTAGGGGTACAACGACGAGCTCCTACGAGCAGTACTTC.

The sample holds a few counts of this clonotype. The chain recombines TRBV5-1 with TRBJ2-7; weak D call: TRBD1 (6 bases). V dropped 0 bases and J dropped 3 bases, with 13 bases sitting between them. The CDR3 runs 15 residues. Germline CDR1 reads SGHRS; CDR2 reads YFSETQ. CDR3 DNA: TGCGCCAGCAGCTTGGCCCCAGGGGAATTCTACGAGCAGTACTTC. Its translation: CASSLAPGEFYEQYF.

There are a few counts of this clonotype. The rearrangement uses TRBV25-1 and TRBJ2-1; 7 bases align to TRBD2. Unmatched junction bases numbered 4, after V lost 7 bases and J lost 4 bases. Germline V gene data show CDR1 as MGHDK and CDR2 as SYGVNS. The CDR3 length is 13 residues. CDR3 in amino acids: CASTASGYNEQFF. The CDR3 DNA follows: TGTGCCAGCACCGCTAGCGGTTACAATGAGCAGTTCTTC.

This clonotype appeared a few times. The chain has TRBV15 and TRBJ2-2; no reliable D call. With 2 bases removed from V and 6 bases from J, the gap between germline ends came to 7 bases. The CDR3 spans 13 residues. From germline, CDR1 is LNHNV and CDR2 YYDKDF (reference sequence). The CDR3 is CATSRIGSGELFF. The CDR3 coding sequence is TGTGCCACCAGCAGAATCGGGTCCGGGGAGCTGTTTTTT.

As for this clonotype: The junction differs from germline at one of its ends, possibly a read error. V usage is TRBV24-1 and J usage is TRBJ1-1; maybe TRBD1 (5 bases). Per the germline V gene, CDR1 is KGHDR and CDR2 is SFDVKD. The CDR3 length is 13 residues. CDR3 nucleotide sequence: TGTGCCACCTGTGATCCCTTTGGGGGGTTGGCTTTCTTT. Translated, it gives CATCDPFGGLAFF.

This rearrangement joins TRBV12-3 or TRBV12-4 to TRBJ2-3; TRBD2 is a possible D gene (6 bases). The ends were cut back, 8 bases at V and 4 bases at J, with 19 bases in the middle. This CDR3 region has 15 residues. CDR3 in DNA: TGTGCCAGCGATTACCCGGGGAGGCCAGCAGATACGCAGTATTTT. Translation: CASDYPGRPADTQYF.

This chain connects TRBV11-2 to TRBJ2-1; D gene unclear. V was clipped by 5 bases and J by 0 bases, with 11 bases between them. The CDR3 has 15 residues. In germline, CDR1 is SGHAT, CDR2 FQNNGV. The CDR3 spells CASSPSRGSYNEQFF. The DNA of the CDR3 is TGTGCCAGCAGCCCGTCCCGCGGCTCCTACAATGAGCAGTTCTTC.

A few counts support this clonotype. This chain joins TRBV12-3 or TRBV12-4 and TRBJ2-3; D call uncertain. Trimming took 6 bases from V and 2 from J, leaving 15 bases between them. This CDR3 has 15 amino acids. This chain's CDR3 is CASSALGGNTDTQYF. CDR3 DNA sequence: TGTGCCAGCAGCGCACTCGGCGGCAACACAGATACGCAGTATTTT.

This clonotype was counted between two and nine times. The chain couples TRBV20-1 to TRBJ2-3; no clear D. Trimming removed 5 bases at V and 1 base at J, with 13 bases between. Germline assignment: CDR1 DFQATT and CDR2 SNEGSKA (reference sequence). The CDR3 extends over 14 amino acids. CDR3 DNA sequence: TGCAGTGCTCACGAGGCTAGTGGCACAGATACGCAGTATTTT. Amino acids: CSAHEASGTDTQYF.

The chain is built from TRBV3-1 and TRBJ1-6; TRBD1 matches at 8 bases. The CDR3 is 15 amino acids. Trimming at V came to 1 base and at J to 6 bases, leaving 2 bases not matched to a gene. Germline CDR1 reads LGHDT; CDR2 reads YNNKEL (reference sequence). The CDR3 spells CASSQVDRGNSPLHF. DNA of the CDR3: TGTGCCAGCAGCCAAGTCGACAGGGGTAATTCACCCCTCCACTTT. Full variable domain (rest looked up from reference TRBV3-1 and TRBJ1-6): DTAVSQTPKYLVTQMGNDKSIKCEQNLGHDTMYWYKQDSKKFLKIMFSYNNKELIINETVPNRFSPKSPDKAHLNLHINSLELGDSAVYFCASSQVDRGNSPLHFGNGTRLTVT.

A few counts support this clonotype. The chain recombines TRBV7-9 with TRBJ2-7; D might be TRBD1 (5 bases). The ends were cut back, 2 bases at V and 5 bases at J, with 10 bases in the middle. The CDR3 runs 13 residues. Germline CDR1 and CDR2: SEHNR and FQNEAQ (reference sequence). The CDR3 DNA reads TGTGCCAGCAGCTTATCAGGGATCCACGAGCAGTACTTC. It codes for CASSLSGIHEQYF.

This chain connects TRBV3-1 to TRBJ2-7; D might be TRBD1 (6 bases). Trimming took 5 bases from V and 0 from J, leaving 23 bases between them. The CDR3 runs 18 residues. Per the germline V gene, CDR1 is LGHDT and CDR2 is YNNKEL (reference sequence). In nucleotides, the CDR3 is TGTGCCAGCAGCTTTTACATCCCGGGACACCATATCTCCTACGAGCAGTACTTC. Protein: CASSFYIPGHHISYEQYF.

This clonotype was counted once. With a far larger clone one base away, a read error is the likely cause. The V gene is TRBV28, the J gene TRBJ2-2, with a weak D call TRBD2 (5 bases). Germline lookup yields CDR1 MDHEN and CDR2 SYDVKM. The CDR3 is 13 residues long. CDR3 in amino acids: CASSPPNTGELYF. The CDR3 nucleotides are TGTGCCAGCAGCCCTCCAAACACCGGGGAGCTGTATTTT.

This clonotype came up a few times. The rearrangement joins TRBV10-3 to TRBJ2-3; tentative D call: TRBD1 (6 bases). Germline V gene sequence: CDR1 ENHRY, CDR2 SYGVKD. The CDR3 totals 16 residues. V was shortened by 0 bases and J by 2 bases, with 12 bases between the two germline ends. The CDR3 bases are TGTGCCATCAGTGAGTCGACAGGTGGGGACACAGATACGCAGTATTTT. Amino acid sequence: CAISESTGGDTDTQYF.

This clonotype was detected ten times or more. This CDR3 reads CASRPTADRYEQYF. DNA for the CDR3: TGCGCCAGCAGGCCTACCGCGGACAGGTACGAGCAGTACTTC. The rearrangement joins TRBV5-1 to TRBJ2-7; TRBD1 matches 7 bases. The CDR3 totals 14 residues. Germline loops: CDR1 SGHRS, CDR2 YFSETQ. Trimming removed 5 bases from V and 4 bases from J; junction bases left unmatched: 9.

This clonotype was counted at least ten times. The DNA of the CDR3 is TGTGCCAGCAGTTTAGAAGGTCTAGCGGGGAAAAATGAGCAGTTCTTC. Translated: CASSLEGLAGKNEQFF. The chain couples TRBV28 to TRBJ2-1; 9 nucleotides agree with TRBD2. In germline, CDR1 is MDHEN, CDR2 SYDVKM. Trimming took 2 bases from V and 7 from J; bases not matched to a gene: 9. CDR3 length equals 16 residues.

The V and J genes are TRBV7-2 and TRBJ2-2, with D possibly called TRBD1 or TRBD2 (5 bases each). CDR3 size: 14 residues. Germline assignment: CDR1 SGHTA and CDR2 FQGNSA. Trimming stripped 5 bases from V and 5 bases from J, with 12 bases between. This CDR3 is CASSTRGETGELFF. The CDR3 DNA reads TGTGCCAGCAGCACGCGAGGGGAGACCGGGGAGCTGTTTTTT.

This clonotype was seen repeatedly, ten times or more. The chain links TRBV20-1 to TRBJ2-7; D may correspond to TRBD1 or TRBD2 (6 bases each). The germline V and J ends were trimmed by 3 bases and 0 bases, with 21 bases remaining between them. This CDR3 has 17 amino acids. Germline V gives CDR1 DFQATT, CDR2 SNEGSKA (reference sequence). Here the CDR3 DNA reads TGCAGTGCTAGGGGGGGCGTTAGCAGCACACCCTCCTACGAGCAGTACTTC. It encodes CSARGGVSSTPSYEQYF.

This clonotype was found many times. This chain links TRBV3-1 with TRBJ2-3; 7 bases line up with TRBD2. CDR1 LGHDT and CDR2 YNNKEL come from the germline V gene (reference sequence). The CDR3 spans 14 residues. With V trimmed by 4 bases and J by 4 bases, 5 bases remained unmatched. This CDR3 reads CASSPGGGADTQYF. CDR3 coding DNA: TGTGCCAGCAGCCCGGGGGGTGGCGCAGATACGCAGTATTTT.

Only a few counts were recorded for this clonotype. The gene calls are TRBV5-6 and TRBJ2-3, with 9 bases aligning to TRBD1. The ends lost 4 bases at V and 3 bases at J; junction bases unmatched: 6. This CDR3 is built from 15 residues. The germline CDR1 and CDR2 sequences are SGHDT and YYEEEE. The CDR3 DNA is TGTGCCAGCAGCCTAACAGGGGGCCAAACAGATACGCAGTATTTT. This gives the protein CASSLTGGQTDTQYF.

The chain is built from TRBV10-3 and TRBJ2-7; no definite D call. This CDR3 is 14 amino acids long. CDR1 is ENHRY, CDR2 SYGVKD, per germline. Between the trimmed V and J ends, which lost 9 bases and 0 bases, there was a span of 15 bases. Here the CDR3 DNA reads TGTGCCATACAATATGACCTCAGCTCCTACGAGCAGTACTTC. As protein: CAIQYDLSSYEQYF.

This clonotype was found many times. CDR3 in amino acids: CASSLGGTYSNQPQHF. The CDR3 DNA follows: TGTGCCAGCTCCCTGGGGGGGACTTATAGCAATCAGCCCCAGCATTTT. This chain joins TRBV6-1 and TRBJ1-5; D might be TRBD1 (5 bases). Germline CDR1 and CDR2: MNHNS and SASEGT. The CDR3 has 16 amino acids. V lost 8 bases to trimming and J lost 0 bases, with 17 bases between them.

This clonotype was observed many times. DNA of the CDR3: TGTGCCAGCAGCCCCGGGACAGTAGGTGGAAACACCATATATTTT. Its translation is CASSPGTVGGNTIYF. The J gene is TRBJ1-3, the V gene TRBV9; 7 bases map to TRBD1. The CDR3 loop spans 15 amino acids. CDR1 and CDR2 from the germline V gene are SGDLS and YYNGEE. With 4 bases clipped from V and 3 bases from J, the junction kept 7 bases outside the gene matches.

V usage is TRBV12-3 or TRBV12-4 and J usage is TRBJ2-1; the match to TRBD1 covers 12 bases. The V segment lost 2 bases and the J segment 10 bases; nucleotides outside the gene matches: 9. This CDR3 contains 16 residues. CDR3 nucleotide sequence: TGTGCCAGCAGTTTAAGAGGGGGACAGGGGGCGTGGGAGCAGTTCTTC. Translated: CASSLRGGQGAWEQFF.

This clonotype has only a few counts. The chain links TRBV4-3 to TRBJ2-7; no firm D call. The germline gives CDR1 LGHNA, CDR2 YSLEER. The CDR3 is 14 amino acids. V was shortened by 0 bases and J by 6 bases, with 12 bases between the two germline ends. In nucleotides, the CDR3 is TGCGCCAGCAGCCAAGATTGGCAGGCCCTCGAGCAGTACTTC. This sequence encodes CASSQDWQALEQYF.

The J gene is TRBJ1-4, the V gene TRBV7-9, with D uncertain. The CDR3 contains 14 residues. The germline CDR1 and CDR2 sequences are SEHNR and FQNEAQ (reference sequence). The V gene lost 6 bases and the J gene lost 5 bases, with 13 bases spanning the gap. The CDR3: CASRAARTNEKLFF. CDR3 nucleotides: TGTGCCAGCAGAGCAGCACGGACGAATGAAAAACTGTTTTTT. Combining the CDR3 with reference TRBV7-9 and TRBJ1-4 gives the whole variable domain DTGVSQNPRHKITKRGQNVTFRCDPISEHNRLYWYRQTLGQGPEFLTYFQNEAQLEKSRLLSDRFSAERPKGSFSTLEIQRTEQGDSAMYLCASRAARTNEKLFFGSGTQLSVL.

This clonotype was counted only a few times. This chain links TRBV4-1 with TRBJ2-7, with TRBD1 matching 9 bases. From germline, CDR1 is MGHRA and CDR2 YSYEKL. The CDR3 spans 15 residues. After removal of 0 bases from V and 4 bases from J, the junction contained 4 bases not matched to a gene. The CDR3 loop reads CASSQEYRGRYEQYF. CDR3 DNA: TGCGCCAGCAGCCAAGAGTACAGGGGGCGTTACGAGCAGTACTTC.

The rearrangement uses TRBV20-1 and TRBJ1-5; perhaps TRBD1 as D (6 bases). The ends were cut back, 5 bases at V and 0 bases at J, with 8 bases in the middle. The CDR3 contains 13 residues. The germline V gene encodes CDR1 DFQATT and CDR2 SNEGSKA (reference sequence). The chain's CDR3 is CSALDSSNQPQHF. The CDR3 nucleotides are TGCAGTGCTCTGGACAGTAGCAATCAGCCCCAGCATTTT.